The clone carrying this T cell receptor beta chain was recorded only once. Treatment here: about 20 received Ad26.COV2.S at low or high dose, single or two shots; roughly 5 received placebo; per-sample allocation not given. Each sample was drawn 63 days after the first injection (of vaccine or placebo). Germline loops: CDR1 KGHSH, CDR2 LQKENI. This CDR3 is built from 14 residues. Trimming stripped 3 bases from V and 2 bases from J, with 9 bases between. Repertoires were generated with immunoSEQ multiplex PCR, while TCRdb's copy carries only in-frame clones and drops some. The sample consists of about 400,000 clones, 80% to 90% of them appearing once. This sample is part of a study of Ad26.COV2.S vaccination and SARS-CoV-2 variants.

This sequence joins TRBV18 and TRBJ2-3; D is undetermined. The TCR was taken from a person between 18 and 65 years old who received the Ad26.COV2.S COVID-19 vaccine or a placebo. The sample was peripheral blood, taken in a trial of Ad26.COV2.S vaccine versus placebo. The CDR3 nucleotides read TGTGCCAGCTCACCGGATAGCAACACAGATACGCAGTATTTT. Translation gives CASSPDSNTDTQYF.